This TCR beta chain is from a study of CD4+ T cells in melanoma. Broader study findings: Diverse differentiation states were reported for melanoma neoantigen-specific CD4+ T cells. A reported correlation linked neoantigen-specific CD4+ T cells to CD8+, macrophage and B cell function.

With respect to this clone: Antigen specificity is unknown.

TCRdb keeps only in-frame clones here, not all; method: immunoSEQ multiplex PCR. Of roughly 10,000 clones detected, over 60% appear once; the ten largest clones hold more than 8%. Germline V lookup: CDR1 SGHTA, CDR2 FQGNSA. The junction had 6 bases not matched to a gene; V was cut back by 2 bases and J by 4 bases. The CDR3 totals 16 residues. V and J are TRBV7-2 and TRBJ2-5; 11 nucleotides line up with TRBD1. Sequenced: cells from a culture (not recorded whether cultured in vitro). The clonotype comes from a human donor with melanoma. The CDR3 is CASSLTRDRGGETQYF. Written as DNA, the CDR3 is TGTGCCAGCAGCTTAACCCGGGACAGGGGGGGAGAGACCCAGTACTTC.